A single sample gave rise to the 17 T cell receptor beta chains below, sequenced in a study of T cell responses to AZD1222 COVID-19 vaccine. Measured with immunoSEQ multiplex PCR; TCRdb has only the in-frame clones, and not every one. This sample has approximately 170,000 clones, with around 88% found just once. This material consisted of peripheral blood, taken 28 days after the second AZD1222 dose. The receptors originated from an adult who received the AZD1222 COVID-19 vaccine.

The chain recombines TRBV3-1 (or the pseudogene TRBV3-2) with TRBJ2-3, with 8 bases lining up with TRBD1. The CDR3 runs to 15 residues. Unmatched junction bases numbered 7, after V lost 5 bases and J lost 3 bases. In germline, CDR1 is LGHDT, CDR2 YNNKEL (reference sequence). In DNA form, the CDR3 reads TGTGCCAGCAGCGACAGGGGTCTACAGACAGATACGCAGTATTTT. Translating gives CASSDRGLQTDTQYF.

The V gene is TRBV5-1, the J gene TRBJ1-2; D ambiguous. Germline assignment: CDR1 SGHRS and CDR2 YFSETQ. The CDR3 contains 14 residues. Trimming cost V 0 bases and J 7 bases, with 13 bases left between them. For the CDR3, the DNA is TGCGCCAGCAGCTTGGCTCTGGGGAGCGGTGGCTACACCTTC. Translated, it gives CASSLALGSGGYTF.

This clone appeared once. The CDR3 reads CASSQVTGQGNEKLFF. The CDR3 nucleotides read TGCGCCAGCAGCCAAGTTACGGGACAGGGTAATGAAAAACTGTTTTTT. The rearrangement links TRBV4-3 to TRBJ1-4, with 9 bases identical to TRBD1. This CDR3 is 16 amino acids long. Per the germline V gene, CDR1 is LGHNA and CDR2 is YSLEER. Trimming removed 1 base from V and 4 bases from J; junction bases left unmatched: 4.

This chain links TRBV21-1 with TRBJ2-7; the DNA was not used to check the table's D call, TRBD1. TRBV21-1 is marked as a pseudogene. The CDR3 spans 13 residues. The DNA for the CDR3 is TGTGCCAGCAGCAACGAGACAGGGACGGAGCAGTACTTC. Translation: CASSNETGTEQYF.

As DNA, the CDR3 is TGTGCCAGCAGCTCCTCACCGGGACTGACGGCCCAGTACTTC. Protein product: CASSSSPGLTAQYF. The V call is TRBV7-3, the J call TRBJ2-5, with D tentatively TRBD2 (6 bases). This CDR3 is 14 amino acids long. Trimming shortened V by 4 bases and J by 9 bases, and 18 bases separated the two germline ends. Germline V gene sequence: CDR1 SGHTA, CDR2 FQGTGA.

The CDR3 loop reads CAAGGRPDEKLFF. CDR3 sequence (DNA): TGTGCCGCAGGGGGCAGGCCAGATGAAAAACTGTTTTTT. The chain links TRBV28 to TRBJ1-4; 8 bases agree with TRBD1. Germline V lookup: CDR1 MDHEN, CDR2 SYDVKM. V lost 11 bases, J lost 6 bases, and 8 bases stayed unmatched. The CDR3 runs to 13 residues.

This chain joins TRBV29-1 and TRBJ2-7, with D tentatively TRBD1 (6 bases). Germline V gene data show CDR1 as SQVTM and CDR2 as ANQGSEA. V gave up 8 bases and J gave up 2 bases, with 13 bases separating them. CDR3 length equals 12 residues. The CDR3: CSYSTGPYEQYF. The CDR3, as DNA: TGCAGCTACTCAACAGGGCCCTACGAGCAGTACTTC.

The J gene is TRBJ1-2, the V gene TRBV19; D not resolved. CDR1 LNHDA and CDR2 SQIVND come from the germline V gene (reference sequence). This CDR3 has 16 amino acids. Trimming took off 4 bases at V and 8 bases at J, with 23 bases between the two ends. CDR3 DNA sequence: TGTGCCAGTAGTACCTCGCTCTTGGGCGGGATGGGAGGCTACACCTTC. Translated, it gives CASSTSLLGGMGGYTF.

CDR3 DNA sequence: TGTGCCAGCAGCCTTGGGACAGGGAGGGCTGAAGCTTTCTTT. It translates to CASSLGTGRAEAFF. V gene TRBV7-9 combines with J gene TRBJ1-1; TRBD1 agrees at 9 bases. Losses at the gene ends were 5 bases for V and 6 bases for J; bases not matched to a gene: 7. In germline, CDR1 is SEHNR, CDR2 FQNEAQ (reference sequence). CDR3 length equals 14 residues.

This chain joins TRBV29-1 and TRBJ1-2, with D tentatively TRBD1 (6 bases). Per the germline V gene, CDR1 is SQVTM and CDR2 is ANQGSEA. The length of the CDR3 is 12 residues. V lost 4 bases to trimming and J lost 5 bases, with 11 bases between them. CDR3: CSVVSGDYGYTF. In DNA, the CDR3 is TGCAGCGTTGTTTCAGGGGATTATGGCTACACCTTC.

CDR3 sequence reads: CASSTGQVGNTIYF. CDR3 in DNA: TGTGCCAGCTCAACCGGACAGGTCGGAAACACCATATATTTT. This chain uses TRBV18 with TRBJ1-3; 7 bases are a match to TRBD1. CDR3 length equals 14 residues. Trimming cost V 5 bases and J 4 bases; bases outside gene matches: 5. Germline-derived CDR1 and CDR2 are KGHSH and LQKENI.

This clone has just a few counts. The rearrangement links TRBV7-2 to TRBJ1-5; D not resolved. Germline-derived CDR1 and CDR2 are SGHTA and FQGNSA. Trimming took 5 bases from V and 4 from J, leaving 15 bases between them. This CDR3 is 15 amino acids long. Written as DNA, the CDR3 is TGTGCCAGCAGCCGTCTTCCTAGCGTAAATCAGCCCCAGCATTTT. It specifies CASSRLPSVNQPQHF.

V is TRBV19 and J is TRBJ2-5; 7 bases agree with TRBD2. Germline V gene sequence: CDR1 LNHDA, CDR2 SQIVND (reference sequence). Trimming took 9 bases from V and 5 from J; bases not matched to a gene: 3. The CDR3 consists of 11 residues. The CDR3 DNA reads as TGTGCCAGCCTAGCGGATGAGACCCAGTACTTC. Protein product: CASLADETQYF.

The V gene is TRBV7-2, the J gene TRBJ1-1; 7 bases match TRBD1. Germline V gives CDR1 SGHTA, CDR2 FQGNSA. CDR3 length: 15 amino acids. Germline trimming cut 7 bases from V and 3 bases from J; bases unmatched to any gene: 11. The CDR3 DNA reads as TGTGCCAGCATCCTCCTCGGACAGGCCCACACTGAAGCTTTCTTT. Its protein product is CASILLGQAHTEAFF.

The gene calls are TRBV5-5 and TRBJ1-4; possibly TRBD1 for D (5 bases). Germline values: CDR1 SGHKS, CDR2 YYEKEE (reference sequence). This CDR3 is built from 15 residues. Trimming took off 0 bases at V and 8 bases at J, with 14 bases between the two ends. As DNA, the CDR3 is TGTGCCAGCAGCTTGGACGGGGGAGTAGGCGAAAAACTGTTTTTT. Protein sequence: CASSLDGGVGEKLFF.

The J gene is TRBJ1-2, the V gene TRBV7-9; TRBD1 is a possible D gene (5 bases). The CDR3 is 15 amino acids. Trimming left V 1 base short and J 0 bases short, with 9 bases between. The germline gives CDR1 SEHNR, CDR2 FQNEAQ (reference sequence). CDR3 sequence (DNA): TGTGCCAGCAGCTTAGGAGGGACGGCTAACTATGGCTACACCTTC. Translated: CASSLGGTANYGYTF.

The rearrangement uses TRBV30 and TRBJ1-1, with D uncertain. The germline V gene has CDR1 GTSNPN and CDR2 SVGIG (reference sequence). The length of the CDR3 is 11 residues. The V gene lost 1 base and the J gene lost 11 bases, with 11 bases spanning the gap. In DNA form, the CDR3 reads TGTGCCTGGAGTGCCCTGGACGCGGCTTTCTTT. Encoded protein: CAWSALDAAFF.